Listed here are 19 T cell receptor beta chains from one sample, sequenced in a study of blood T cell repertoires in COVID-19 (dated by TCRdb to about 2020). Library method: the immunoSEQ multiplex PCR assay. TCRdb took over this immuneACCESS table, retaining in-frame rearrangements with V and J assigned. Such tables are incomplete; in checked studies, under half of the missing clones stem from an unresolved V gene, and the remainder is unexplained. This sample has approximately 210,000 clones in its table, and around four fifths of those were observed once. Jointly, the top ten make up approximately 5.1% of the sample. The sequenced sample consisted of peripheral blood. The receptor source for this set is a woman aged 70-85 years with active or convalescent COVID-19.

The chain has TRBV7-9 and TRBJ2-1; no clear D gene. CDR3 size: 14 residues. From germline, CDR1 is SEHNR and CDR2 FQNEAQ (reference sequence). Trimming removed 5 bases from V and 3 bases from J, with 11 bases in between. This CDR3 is CASSPLSDYNEQFF. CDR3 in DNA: TGTGCCAGCAGCCCACTAAGTGACTACAATGAGCAGTTCTTC.

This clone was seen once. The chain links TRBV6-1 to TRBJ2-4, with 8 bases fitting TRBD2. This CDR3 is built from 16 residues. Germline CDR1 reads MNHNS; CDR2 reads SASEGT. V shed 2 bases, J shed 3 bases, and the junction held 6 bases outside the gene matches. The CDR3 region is CASSEIGGAGKNIQYF. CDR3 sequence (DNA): TGTGCCAGCAGTGAAATCGGGGGGGCCGGCAAAAACATTCAGTACTTC.

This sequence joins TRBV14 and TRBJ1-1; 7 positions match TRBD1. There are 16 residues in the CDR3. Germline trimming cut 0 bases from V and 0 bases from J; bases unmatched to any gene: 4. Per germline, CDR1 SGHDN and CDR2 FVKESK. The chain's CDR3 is CASSQDLGQLNTEAFF. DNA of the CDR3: TGTGCCAGCAGCCAAGATCTGGGACAGCTGAACACTGAAGCTTTCTTT.

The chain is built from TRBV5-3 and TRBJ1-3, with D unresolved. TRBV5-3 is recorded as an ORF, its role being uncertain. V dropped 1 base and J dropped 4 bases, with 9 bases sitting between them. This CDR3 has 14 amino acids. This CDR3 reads CARSLMGLGNTIYF. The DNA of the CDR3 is TGTGCCAGAAGCTTGATGGGCCTGGGAAACACCATATATTTT.

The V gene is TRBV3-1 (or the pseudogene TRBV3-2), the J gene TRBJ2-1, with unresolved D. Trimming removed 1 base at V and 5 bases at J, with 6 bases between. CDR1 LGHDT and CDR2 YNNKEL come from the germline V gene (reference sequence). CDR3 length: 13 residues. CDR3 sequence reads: CASSQVANNEQFF. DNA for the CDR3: TGTGCCAGCAGCCAAGTAGCAAACAATGAGCAGTTCTTC.

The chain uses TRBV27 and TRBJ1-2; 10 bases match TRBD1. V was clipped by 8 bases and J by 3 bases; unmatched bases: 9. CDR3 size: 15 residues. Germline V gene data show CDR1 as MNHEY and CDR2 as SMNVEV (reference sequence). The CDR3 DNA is TGTGCCAGCCGTTATGCCGGGACAGGGGACTATGGCTACACCTTC. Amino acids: CASRYAGTGDYGYTF.

The CDR3 DNA sequence: TGTGCCAGCAGCGGCTACTTGGTAGCGGGAGATGATACGCAGTATTTT. Its translation: CASSGYLVAGDDTQYF. The V and J genes are TRBV3-1 (or the pseudogene TRBV3-2) and TRBJ2-3; TRBD2 matches 9 bases. Germline trimming cut 5 bases from V and 6 bases from J; bases unmatched to any gene: 12. Germline V gene data show CDR1 as LGHDT and CDR2 as YNNKEL (reference sequence). The CDR3 contains 16 residues.

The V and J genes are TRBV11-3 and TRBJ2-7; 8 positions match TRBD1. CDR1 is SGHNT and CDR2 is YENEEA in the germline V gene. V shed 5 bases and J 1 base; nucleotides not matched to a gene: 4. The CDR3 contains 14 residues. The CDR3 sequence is CASSETGASYEQYF. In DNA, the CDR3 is TGTGCCAGCAGCGAGACAGGGGCGTCCTACGAGCAGTACTTC.

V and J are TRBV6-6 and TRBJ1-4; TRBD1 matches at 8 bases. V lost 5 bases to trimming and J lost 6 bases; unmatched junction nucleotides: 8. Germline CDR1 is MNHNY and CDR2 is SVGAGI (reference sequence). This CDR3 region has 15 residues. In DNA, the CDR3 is TGTGCCAGCAGTCCCGTACGGGACAGGCATGAAAAACTGTTTTTT. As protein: CASSPVRDRHEKLFF.

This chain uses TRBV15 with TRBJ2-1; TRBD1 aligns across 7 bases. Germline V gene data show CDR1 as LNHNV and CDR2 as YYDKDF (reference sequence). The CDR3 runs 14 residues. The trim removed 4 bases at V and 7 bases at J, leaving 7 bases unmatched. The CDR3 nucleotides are TGTGCCACCAGCACCCGGACAGGTTCGAATGAGCAGTTCTTC. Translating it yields CATSTRTGSNEQFF.

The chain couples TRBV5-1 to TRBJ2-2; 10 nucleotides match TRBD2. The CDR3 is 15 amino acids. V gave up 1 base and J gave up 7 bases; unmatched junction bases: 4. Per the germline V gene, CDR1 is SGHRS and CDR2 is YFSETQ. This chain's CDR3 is CASSLPSGSVGELFF. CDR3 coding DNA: TGCGCCAGCAGCTTGCCTAGCGGGAGCGTCGGGGAGCTGTTTTTT.

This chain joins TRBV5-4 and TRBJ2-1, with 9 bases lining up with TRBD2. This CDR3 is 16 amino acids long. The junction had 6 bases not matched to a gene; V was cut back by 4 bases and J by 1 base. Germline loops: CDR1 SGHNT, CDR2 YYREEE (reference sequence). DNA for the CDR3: TGTGCCAGCAGCCGTCTAGCGGGGCCGTCCTACAATGAGCAGTTCTTC. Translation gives CASSRLAGPSYNEQFF.

The CDR3 coding sequence is TGTGCCAGCAGCTCGGCGGGCAGGGGCCCCTATGGCTACACCTTC. Translating gives CASSSAGRGPYGYTF. The chain uses TRBV7-9 and TRBJ1-2, with D possibly being TRBD1 (6 bases). The germline V gene encodes CDR1 SEHNR and CDR2 FQNEAQ (reference sequence). CDR3 size: 15 residues. The V end lost 4 bases, the J end lost 4 bases, and 16 bases lay between the germline ends.

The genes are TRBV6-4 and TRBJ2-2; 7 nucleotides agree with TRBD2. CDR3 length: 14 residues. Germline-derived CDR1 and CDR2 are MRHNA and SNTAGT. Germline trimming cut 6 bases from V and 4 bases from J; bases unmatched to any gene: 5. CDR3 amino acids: CASRGPGGTGELFF. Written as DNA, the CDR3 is TGTGCCAGCAGGGGTCCGGGGGGCACCGGGGAGCTGTTTTTT.

CDR3 coding DNA: TGTGCCAGCAGTGGAGGAGGGACAGGGGACACTGAAGCTTTCTTT. Translation: CASSGGGTGDTEAFF. The chain recombines TRBV2 with TRBJ1-1; 10 bases are shared with TRBD1. The CDR3 has 15 residues. Looked up from germline, CDR1 is SNHLY and CDR2 is FYNNEI. The J segment lost 3 bases and the V segment lost 4 bases, leaving 5 bases of the junction unmatched.

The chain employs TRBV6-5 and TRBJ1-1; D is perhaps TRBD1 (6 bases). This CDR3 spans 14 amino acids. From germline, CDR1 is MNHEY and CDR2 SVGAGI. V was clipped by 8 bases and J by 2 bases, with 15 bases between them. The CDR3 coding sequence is TGTGCCAGCGGGGGCCGGGCAGGTAACACTGAAGCTTTCTTT. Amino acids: CASGGRAGNTEAFF.

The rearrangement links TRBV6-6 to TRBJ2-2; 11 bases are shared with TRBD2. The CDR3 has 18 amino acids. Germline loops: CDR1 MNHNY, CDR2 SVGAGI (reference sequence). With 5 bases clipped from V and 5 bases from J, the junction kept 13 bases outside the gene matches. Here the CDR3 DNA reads TGTGCCAGCAGTCAGGATAGTAGCGGGAGGGCCGGTACCGGGGAGCTGTTTTTT. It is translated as CASSQDSSGRAGTGELFF.

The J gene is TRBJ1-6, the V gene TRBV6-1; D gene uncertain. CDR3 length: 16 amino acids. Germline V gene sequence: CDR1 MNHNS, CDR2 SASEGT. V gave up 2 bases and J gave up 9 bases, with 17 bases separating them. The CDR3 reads CASSELDRPRSSPLHF. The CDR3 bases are TGTGCCAGCAGTGAACTAGACCGACCGCGGAGTTCACCCCTCCACTTT.

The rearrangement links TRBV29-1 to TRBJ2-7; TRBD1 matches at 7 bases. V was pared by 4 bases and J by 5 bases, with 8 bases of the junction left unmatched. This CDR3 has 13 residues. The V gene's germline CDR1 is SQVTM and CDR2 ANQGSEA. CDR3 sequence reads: CSVVSNRGNEQYF. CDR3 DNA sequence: TGCAGCGTTGTATCGAACAGGGGCAACGAGCAGTACTTC.